The 10 T cell receptor beta chains below come from one sample, sequenced in a study of Tregs in tolerant kidney transplant recipients. TCRdb keeps only in-frame clones here, not all; method: immunoSEQ multiplex PCR. The table has under 100,000 clones, over 85% seen once. The sequenced material came from CD8+ T cells from blood. Receptor source: a human donor in good health.

V gene TRBV19 combines with J gene TRBJ1-2, with 8 positions matching TRBD1. Per germline, CDR1 LNHDA and CDR2 SQIVND (reference sequence). The CDR3 sequence is 13 residues long. V lost 5 bases to trimming and J lost 4 bases; unmatched junction nucleotides: 3. CDR3 nucleotides: TGTGCCAGTAGTGTCGGGACAGGCTATGGCTACACCTTC. Translated: CASSVGTGYGYTF.

The V call is TRBV27, the J call TRBJ2-2; possible D gene TRBD1, 6 bases. This CDR3 contains 16 residues. Trimming cost V 9 bases and J 5 bases, with 22 bases left between them. CDR1 is MNHEY, CDR2 SMNVEV, per germline (reference sequence). The CDR3 DNA reads as TGTGCCAGTACGGCCGGGACACCCAGGCGGACCGGGGAGCTGTTTTTT. It codes for CASTAGTPRRTGELFF.

The chain couples TRBV7-9 to TRBJ1-1; D possibly corresponds to TRBD1 (6 bases). Germline-derived CDR1 and CDR2 are SEHNR and FQNEAQ (reference sequence). The CDR3 consists of 14 residues. V was shortened by 1 base and J by 5 bases, with 11 bases between the two germline ends. The CDR3 DNA is TGTGCCAGCAGCTTAGGGGGACAACGGACTGAAGCTTTCTTT. Amino acid sequence: CASSLGGQRTEAFF. The full variable domain, in which reference TRBV7-9 and TRBJ1-1 provide the parts outside the CDR3, is DTGVSQNPRHKITKRGQNVTFRCDPISEHNRLYWYRQTLGQGPEFLTYFQNEAQLEKSRLLSDRFSAERPKGSFSTLEIQRTEQGDSAMYLCASSLGGQRTEAFFGQGTRLTVV.

The chain combines TRBV6-5 with TRBJ2-7; maybe TRBD1 (5 bases). The V gene lost 2 bases and the J gene lost 6 bases, with 14 bases spanning the gap. Germline CDR1 MNHEY, CDR2 SVGAGI. CDR3 length: 14 residues. The CDR3 here is CASSYRGDRGEQYF. The CDR3 DNA reads as TGTGCCAGCAGTTACCGCGGAGATAGGGGCGAGCAGTACTTC.

V gene TRBV9 combines with J gene TRBJ2-1; 12 nucleotides line up with TRBD1. CDR3 length: 18 residues. From germline, CDR1 is SGDLS and CDR2 YYNGEE. Trimming removed 4 bases from V and 6 bases from J; junction bases left unmatched: 14. The CDR3 region is CASSLPSRGQGAFNEQFF. CDR3 bases: TGTGCCAGCAGCCTCCCCTCTCGGGGACAGGGGGCTTTCAATGAGCAGTTCTTC.

The sample holds a few counts of this clone. The V gene is TRBV30, the J gene TRBJ1-1; D is possibly TRBD1 (6 bases). Trimming removed 2 bases at V and 3 bases at J, with 16 bases between. This CDR3 has 15 residues. Germline CDR1 GTSNPN, CDR2 SVGIG (reference sequence). This CDR3 is CAWSTIRAGDTEAFF. In DNA, the CDR3 is TGTGCCTGGAGTACCATTCGAGCAGGGGACACTGAAGCTTTCTTT.

The V gene is TRBV7-2, the J gene TRBJ2-7; perhaps TRBD2 as D (6 bases). Germline assignment: CDR1 SGHTA and CDR2 FQGNSA. The CDR3 has 14 amino acids. Trimming removed 5 bases at V and 2 bases at J, with 13 bases between. CDR3 DNA: TGTGCCAGCAGCGGGGGGACGGCTCCCTACGAGCAGTACTTC. This encodes CASSGGTAPYEQYF.

V and J are TRBV27 and TRBJ2-3; 8 positions agree with TRBD1. The germline CDR1 and CDR2 sequences are MNHEY and SMNVEV (reference sequence). Trimming cost V 5 bases and J 5 bases; bases outside gene matches: 6. The CDR3 loop spans 14 amino acids. The CDR3 reads CASSLGQGKDTQYF. DNA for the CDR3: TGTGCCAGCAGTCTAGGACAGGGAAAAGATACGCAGTATTTT.

The V call is TRBV19, the J call TRBJ1-5, with 10 bases aligning to TRBD1. The CDR3 consists of 16 residues. The germline V gene encodes CDR1 LNHDA and CDR2 SQIVND (reference sequence). J was trimmed by 7 bases and V by 5 bases; bases with no gene match: 11. The CDR3 DNA sequence: TGTGCCAGTAGTCCGGAGACAGGGGGCGTAGGGCAGCCCCAGCATTTT. Translation: CASSPETGGVGQPQHF.

The rearrangement links TRBV7-9 to TRBJ1-1; perhaps TRBD1 as D (6 bases). Germline V gives CDR1 SEHNR, CDR2 FQNEAQ (reference sequence). The V and J ends lost 7 bases and 0 bases respectively, with 21 bases between them. This CDR3 contains 17 residues. The CDR3: CASTPPDSPYMNTEAFF. CDR3 coding DNA: TGTGCCAGCACCCCTCCGGACAGTCCTTACATGAACACTGAAGCTTTCTTT.